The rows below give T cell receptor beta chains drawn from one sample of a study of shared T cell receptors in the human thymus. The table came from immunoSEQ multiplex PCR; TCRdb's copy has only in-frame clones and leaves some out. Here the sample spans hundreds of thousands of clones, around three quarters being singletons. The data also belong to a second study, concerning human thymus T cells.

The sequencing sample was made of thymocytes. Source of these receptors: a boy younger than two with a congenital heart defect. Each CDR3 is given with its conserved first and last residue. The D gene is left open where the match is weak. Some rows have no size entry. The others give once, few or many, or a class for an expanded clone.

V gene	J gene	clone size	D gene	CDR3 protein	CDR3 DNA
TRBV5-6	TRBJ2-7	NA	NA	CASSLYRAPHEQYF	TGTGCCAGCAGCTTGTACAGGGCCCCCCACGAGCAGTACTTC
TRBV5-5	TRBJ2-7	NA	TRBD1	CASSSNRGKNYEQYF	TGTGCCAGCAGCTCCAACAGGGGAAAGAATTACGAGCAGTACTTC
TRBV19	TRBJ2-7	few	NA	CASSEWGDYEQYF	TGTGCCAGCTCCGAGTGGGGGGACTACGAGCAGTACTTC
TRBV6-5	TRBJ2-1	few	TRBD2	CASSTWTRSRFF	TGTGCCAGCAGTACCTGGACTAGGAGTAGGTTCTTC
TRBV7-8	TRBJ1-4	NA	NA	CASSLALGGEKLFF	TGTGCCAGCAGCTTAGCTCTTGGGGGGGAAAAACTGTTTTTT
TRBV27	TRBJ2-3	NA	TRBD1	CASSSQGDVYTDTQYF	TGTGCCAGCAGTTCGCAGGGGGATGTCTACACAGATACGCAGTATTTT
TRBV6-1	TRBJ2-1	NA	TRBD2	CASSEKLGLANHNEQFF	TGTGCCAGCAGTGAAAAGTTAGGACTAGCGAACCACAATGAGCAGTTCTTC
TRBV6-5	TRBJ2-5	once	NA	CASSYEAAQETQYF	TGTGCCAGCAGTTACGAGGCAGCCCAAGAGACCCAGTACTTC
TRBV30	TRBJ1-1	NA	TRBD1	CAWSVQGDFDTEAFF	TGTGCCTGGAGTGTACAGGGGGACTTTGACACTGAAGCTTTCTTT
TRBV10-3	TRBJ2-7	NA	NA	CASPVGPGSSYEQYF	TGTGCCTCCCCCGTGGGGCCAGGGTCCTCCTACGAGCAGTACTTC
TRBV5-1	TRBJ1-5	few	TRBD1	CASSLQGDGNQPQHF	TGCGCCAGCAGCTTACAGGGGGATGGCAATCAGCCCCAGCATTTT
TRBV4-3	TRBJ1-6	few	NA	CASSQDAGRSYNSPLHF	TGCGCCAGCAGCCAAGATGCAGGGAGGTCCTATAATTCACCCCTCCACTTT
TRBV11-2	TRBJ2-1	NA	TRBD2	CASSLVSSGTHPRYNEQFF	TGTGCCAGCAGCTTGGTGTCTAGCGGGACTCATCCGCGGTACAATGAGCAGTTCTTC
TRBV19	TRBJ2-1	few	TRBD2	CASSIDGDWGAGGNEQFF	TGTGCCAGTAGTATAGATGGTGACTGGGGAGCGGGAGGCAATGAGCAGTTCTTC
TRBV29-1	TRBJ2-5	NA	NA	CSLLFENRSQETQYF	TGCAGCCTCTTGTTTGAAAACAGGAGCCAAGAGACCCAGTACTTC
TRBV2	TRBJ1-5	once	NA	CASSPLGGSGYQPQHF	TGTGCCAGCAGTCCCTTGGGGGGGAGCGGGTATCAGCCTCAGCATTTT
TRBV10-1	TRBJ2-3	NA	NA	CASEWGDTQYF	TGCGCCAGCGAGTGGGGCGATACGCAGTATTTT
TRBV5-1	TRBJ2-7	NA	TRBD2	CASSLAERETPYEQYF	TGCGCCAGCAGCTTGGCCGAGCGGGAGACCCCCTACGAGCAGTACTTC
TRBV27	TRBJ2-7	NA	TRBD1	CASSDMGQGAGEQYF	TGTGCCAGCAGTGATATGGGACAGGGGGCTGGAGAGCAGTACTTC
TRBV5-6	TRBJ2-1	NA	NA	CASSSRAGNEQFF	TGTGCCAGCAGCTCCCGGGCGGGCAATGAGCAGTTCTTC
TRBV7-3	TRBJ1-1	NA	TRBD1	CASRPSTGRAATEAFF	TGTGCCAGCAGGCCATCGACAGGGCGCGCGGCCACTGAAGCTTTCTTT
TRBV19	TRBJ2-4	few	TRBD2	CASSILREVPLAKNIQYF	TGTGCCAGTAGTATATTGCGGGAGGTCCCTCTAGCCAAAAACATTCAGTACTTC
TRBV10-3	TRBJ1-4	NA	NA	CAIKRDSNEKLFF	TGTGCCATCAAAAGAGACTCTAATGAAAAACTGTTTTTT
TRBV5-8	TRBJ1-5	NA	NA	CASSDTRNSNQPQHF	TGTGCCAGCAGCGACACCCGAAATAGCAATCAGCCCCAGCATTTT
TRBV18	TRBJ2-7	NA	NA	CASSPYGSPSYEQYF	TGTGCCAGCTCACCTTACGGGAGCCCCTCCTACGAGCAGTACTTC
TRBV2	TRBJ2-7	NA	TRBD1	CASTVDRSQTGAPYEQYF	TGTGCCAGCACCGTCGACCGGTCACAGACAGGGGCCCCCTACGAGCAGTACTTC
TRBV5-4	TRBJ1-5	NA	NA	CASSLEGGQPQHF	TGTGCCAGCAGCTTGGAGGGAGGCCAGCCCCAGCATTTT
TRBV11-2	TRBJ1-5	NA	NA	CASSLVGSGQPQHF	TGTGCCAGCAGCTTAGTCGGCTCGGGTCAGCCCCAGCATTTT
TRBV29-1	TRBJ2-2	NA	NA	CSVSAGVLGTGELFF	TGCAGCGTCTCGGCAGGGGTGTTGGGGACCGGGGAGCTGTTTTTT
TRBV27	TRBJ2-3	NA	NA	CASSLAQDSSTDTQYF	TGTGCCAGCAGTTTAGCCCAGGACAGTAGCACAGATACGCAGTATTTT
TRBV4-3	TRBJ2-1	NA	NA	CASSQGVAAGNEQFF	TGCGCCAGCAGCCAGGGGGTAGCGGCGGGGAATGAGCAGTTCTTC
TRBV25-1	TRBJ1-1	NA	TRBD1	CASSESSRRQGETEAFF	TGTGCCAGCAGTGAATCATCCCGGAGACAGGGAGAAACTGAAGCTTTCTTT
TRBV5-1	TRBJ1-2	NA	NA	CASSLFPDGYTF	TGCGCCAGCAGCTTGTTCCCCGATGGCTACACCTTC
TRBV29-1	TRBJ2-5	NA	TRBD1	CSVVLDREQETQYF	TGCAGCGTTGTTCTCGACAGGGAACAAGAGACCCAGTACTTC
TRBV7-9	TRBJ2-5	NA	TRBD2	CASSARLAEETQYF	TGTGCCAGCAGCGCCCGACTAGCGGAGGAGACCCAGTACTTC
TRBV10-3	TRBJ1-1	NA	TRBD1	CAISETYNRGRTEAFF	TGTGCCATCAGTGAGACCTACAACAGGGGGAGGACTGAAGCTTTCTTT
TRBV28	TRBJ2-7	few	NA	CASRTRVGVEQYF	TGTGCCAGCCGGACCAGGGTAGGTGTCGAGCAGTACTTC
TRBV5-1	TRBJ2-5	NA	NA	CASSQMQGSEQETQYF	TGCGCCAGCAGCCAAATGCAGGGATCCGAGCAAGAGACCCAGTACTTC
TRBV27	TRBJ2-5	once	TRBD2	CASSHGLAPQETQYF	TGTGCCAGCAGTCACGGACTAGCCCCCCAAGAGACCCAGTACTTC
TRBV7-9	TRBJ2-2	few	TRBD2	CASSSPRTSGIPTGELFF	TGTGCCAGCAGCTCCCCCAGGACTAGCGGGATTCCTACCGGGGAGCTGTTTTTT
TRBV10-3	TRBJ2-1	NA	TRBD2	CAISETGLAGGREQFF	TGTGCCATCAGTGAGACCGGACTAGCGGGAGGGCGTGAGCAGTTCTTC
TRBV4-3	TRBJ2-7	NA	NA	CASSQDLVGPGEQYF	TGCGCCAGCAGCCAAGATTTGGTAGGCCCAGGGGAGCAGTACTTC
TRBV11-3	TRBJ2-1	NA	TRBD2	CASSLGTSGSYNEQFF	TGTGCCAGCAGCCTAGGGACTAGCGGGAGTTACAATGAGCAGTTCTTC
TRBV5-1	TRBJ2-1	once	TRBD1	CASSSTGAYNEQFF	TGCGCCAGCAGCTCGACAGGGGCCTACAATGAGCAGTTCTTC
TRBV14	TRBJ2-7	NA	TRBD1	CASSQVSGQGNCEQYF	TGTGCCAGCAGCCAAGTCTCGGGACAGGGTAACTGCGAGCAGTACTTC
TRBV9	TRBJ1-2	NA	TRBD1	CASSVGQGGYGYTF	TGTGCCAGCAGCGTTGGACAGGGGGGCTATGGCTACACCTTC
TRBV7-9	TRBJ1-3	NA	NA	CASSLPLSGNTIYF	TGTGCCAGCAGCCTCCCCCTCTCTGGAAACACCATATATTTT
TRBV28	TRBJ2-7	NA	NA	CASSPSPRLEQYF	TGTGCCAGCAGTCCCTCGCCCCGACTCGAGCAGTACTTC
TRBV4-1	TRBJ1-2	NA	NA	CASKGDDTKARFPNYGYTF	TGCGCCAGCAAGGGGGACGACACGAAAGCCCGGTTCCCGAACTATGGCTACACCTTC
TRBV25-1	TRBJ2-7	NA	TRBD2	CASSEPTAGVYEQYF	TGTGCCAGCAGTGAACCGACGGCGGGGGTTTACGAGCAGTACTTC
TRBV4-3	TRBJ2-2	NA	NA	CASSQDRASSASNTGELFF	TGCGCCAGCAGCCAAGATAGGGCTTCTAGCGCTTCGAACACCGGGGAGCTGTTTTTT
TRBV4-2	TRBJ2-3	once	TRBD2	CASSQIPSGSVADTQYF	TGTGCCAGCAGCCAAATTCCTAGCGGGAGTGTAGCAGATACGCAGTATTTT
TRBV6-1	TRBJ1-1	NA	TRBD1	CASSGPDREQAFF	TGTGCCAGCAGTGGCCCCGACAGGGAGCAAGCTTTCTTT
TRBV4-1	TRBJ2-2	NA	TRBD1	CASSRGGDREGPGELFF	TGCGCCAGCAGCCGGGGAGGGGACAGGGAAGGGCCCGGGGAGCTGTTTTTT
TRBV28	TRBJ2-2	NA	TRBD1	CASSTPQGYTGELFF	TGTGCCAGCAGTACCCCACAGGGGTACACCGGGGAGCTGTTTTTT
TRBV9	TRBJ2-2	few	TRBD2	CASSVGSGGNTGELFF	TGTGCCAGCAGCGTAGGGAGCGGGGGCAACACCGGGGAGCTGTTTTTT
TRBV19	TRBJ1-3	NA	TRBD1	CASMEDREFSGNTIYF	TGTGCCAGTATGGAGGACAGGGAGTTCTCTGGAAACACCATATATTTT
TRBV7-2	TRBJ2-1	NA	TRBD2	CASSHPGLATPHEQFF	TGTGCCAGCAGCCATCCGGGACTAGCAACCCCCCATGAGCAGTTCTTC
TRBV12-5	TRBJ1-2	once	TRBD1	CASGSTLSDRVYGYTF	TGTGCTAGTGGTTCCACCTTATCGGACAGGGTATATGGCTACACCTTC